What follows are 21 T cell receptor beta chains derived from one specimen sequenced in a study of patients and donors after allogeneic stem cell transplantation. TCRdb reanalysed the RT-PCR reads using MiXCR and keeps one entry per CDR3 protein. This sample has around 150,000 distinct CDR3 sequences, with around 28% found just once. The sample consisted of blood, either unsorted or a sorted T cell fraction (not recorded which). Receptors were obtained from a human donor who was either an allogeneic HSCT recipient or a stem cell or donor lymphocyte infusion donor (not recorded which). It is not recorded whose cells these are; they may come from a transplant donor.

The V call is TRBV7-9, the J call TRBJ1-6; D may be TRBD1 (6 bases). The CDR3 consists of 14 residues. The ends were cut back, 8 bases at V and 8 bases at J, with 16 bases in the middle. CDR1 and CDR2 (germline): SEHNR, FQNEAQ (reference sequence). As DNA, the CDR3 is TGTGCCAGCTTAGGTCCGGGGGGCGATTCACCCCTCCACTTT. Translated: CASLGPGGDSPLHF.

The rearrangement joins TRBV4-1 to TRBJ1-2, with D hard to call. Deletions cut 1 base from V and 1 base from J, with 10 bases between. Germline V lookup: CDR1 MGHRA, CDR2 YSYEKL. The length of the CDR3 is 15 residues. The CDR3 nucleotides read TGCGCCAGCAGCCAAGGTCCGGAATTTAACTATGGCTACACCTTC. This gives the protein CASSQGPEFNYGYTF.

This chain links TRBV6-2 or TRBV6-3 with TRBJ2-1; 8 bases align to TRBD2. Per the germline V gene, CDR1 is MNHEY and CDR2 is SVGEGT. CDR3 length: 16 residues. V shed 0 bases, J shed 4 bases, and the junction held 5 bases outside the gene matches. DNA of the CDR3: TGTGCCAGCAGTTACTCGAAGGTAGCGGGGTACAATGAGCAGTTCTTC. This translates into CASSYSKVAGYNEQFF.

J is TRBJ2-5 and V is TRBV20-1; the D gene could be TRBD1 or TRBD2 (6 bases each). This CDR3 region has 12 residues. Germline V gives CDR1 DFQATT, CDR2 SNEGSKA (reference sequence). Trimming pared 5 bases from V and 5 bases from J, leaving 12 bases between. The CDR3 sequence: CSASPGAETQYF. The DNA for the CDR3 is TGCAGTGCTTCCCCGGGGGCGGAGACCCAGTACTTC.

This rearrangement joins TRBV6-2 or TRBV6-3 to TRBJ2-7; 13 bases fit TRBD2. Unmatched junction bases numbered 4, after V lost 0 bases and J lost 2 bases. From germline, CDR1 is MNHEY and CDR2 SVGEGT. The CDR3 spans 17 residues. CDR3 nucleotides: TGTGCCAGCAGTTACTCGAGACTAGCGGGGGGAGCCTACGAGCAGTACTTC. It yields the protein CASSYSRLAGGAYEQYF.

This clonotype was recorded a few times. The chain has TRBV3-1 and TRBJ2-3; D perhaps matches TRBD2 (5 bases). The V end was cut by 3 bases, the J end by 5 bases, with 12 bases between. CDR3 length: 14 residues. Germline values: CDR1 LGHDT, CDR2 YNNKEL (reference sequence). Here the CDR3 reads CASSQGREGDTQYF. The CDR3, as DNA: TGTGCCAGCAGCCAGGGTAGAGAGGGAGATACGCAGTATTTT.

V is TRBV4-1 and J is TRBJ1-6, with D unresolved. The CDR3 length is 13 residues. Germline V lookup: CDR1 MGHRA, CDR2 YSYEKL. The germline V and J ends were trimmed by 1 base and 8 bases, with 6 bases remaining between them. CDR3 region: CASSQVLDSPLHF. DNA for the CDR3: TGCGCCAGCAGCCAAGTCCTAGATTCACCCCTCCACTTT.

This clonotype was observed a handful of times. The CDR3 coding sequence is TGTGCCAGCTCACAAATAGCGGGGCCCACAGATACGCAGTATTTT. Its protein product is CASSQIAGPTDTQYF. This chain connects TRBV18 to TRBJ2-3, with TRBD2 matching over 8 bases. The CDR3 totals 15 residues. The V gene end was trimmed by 4 bases and the J gene end by 2 bases; junction bases not matched to a gene: 5. Germline V gene lookup returns CDR1 KGHSH and CDR2 LQKENI.

This clonotype has a handful of counts. The V and J genes are TRBV19 and TRBJ1-2; 9 bases map to TRBD1. CDR1 and CDR2 from the germline V gene are LNHDA and SQIVND (reference sequence). The CDR3 runs to 16 residues. V trimming: 5 bases; J trimming: 3 bases; junction bases outside the gene matches: 10. This chain's CDR3 is CASSFRDRDYYYGYTF. The CDR3 DNA follows: TGTGCCAGTAGTTTCCGGGACAGGGACTATTACTATGGCTACACCTTC.

The chain carries TRBV6-5 and TRBJ2-5, with D unresolved. The CDR3 is made up of 13 amino acids. V lost 6 bases to trimming and J lost 2 bases, with 10 bases between them. The germline gives CDR1 MNHEY, CDR2 SVGAGI. The CDR3 DNA sequence: TGTGCCAGCAGCCACCCTCCTCAAGAGACCCAGTACTTC. Translating gives CASSHPPQETQYF.

This clonotype was detected a few times. V usage is TRBV10-2 and J usage is TRBJ2-2, with 9 bases aligning to TRBD2. The CDR3 has 17 residues. Trimming cost V 7 bases and J 3 bases; bases outside gene matches: 12. CDR1 is WSHSY and CDR2 is SAAADI in the germline V gene. This chain's CDR3 is CASMVVSGSWDTGELFF. The DNA for the CDR3 is TGCGCCAGCATGGTCGTTAGCGGGAGTTGGGACACCGGGGAGCTGTTTTTT.

This chain joins TRBV7-6 and TRBJ2-1; possible D gene TRBD2, 5 bases. The CDR3 covers 18 residues. Trimming left V 0 bases short and J 2 bases short, with 17 bases between. Looked up from germline, CDR1 is SGHVS and CDR2 is FNYEAQ. The CDR3 region is CASSLAYYGGAAYNEQFF. For the CDR3, the DNA is TGTGCCAGCAGCTTAGCCTACTATGGAGGAGCTGCCTACAATGAGCAGTTCTTC. Full variable domain (remainder filled in from reference TRBV7-6 and TRBJ2-1): GAGVSQSPRYKVTKRGQDVALRCDPISGHVSLYWYRQALGQGPEFLTYFNYEAQQDKSGLPNDRFSAERPEGSISTLTIQRTEQRDSAMYRCASSLAYYGGAAYNEQFFGPGTRLTVL.

The genes are TRBV10-2 and TRBJ2-3; D could derive from TRBD1 or TRBD2 (6 bases each). The CDR3 sequence is 14 residues long. Germline lookup yields CDR1 WSHSY and CDR2 SAAADI. Trimming stripped 5 bases from V and 4 bases from J, with 13 bases between. CDR3 sequence reads: CASSSVGGADTQYF. The CDR3 DNA sequence: TGCGCCAGCAGTTCCGTCGGGGGCGCAGATACGCAGTATTTT.

The chain couples TRBV7-9 to TRBJ1-5; D is unresolved. CDR3 size: 12 residues. V was clipped by 5 bases and J by 7 bases, with 9 bases between them. Looked up from germline, CDR1 is SEHNR and CDR2 is FQNEAQ (reference sequence). Written as DNA, the CDR3 is TGTGCCAGCAGCAAGAACCCGCAGCCCCAGCATTTT. Translating gives CASSKNPQPQHF.

This clonotype was counted only a few times. The CDR3 loop is CASGLWTGANEKLFF. The DNA of the CDR3 is TGTGCTAGTGGTTTGTGGACAGGGGCTAATGAAAAACTGTTTTTT. The rearrangement joins TRBV12-5 to TRBJ1-4; 9 bases line up with TRBD1. CDR1 and CDR2 (germline): LGHNT, FRNRAP. V gave up 2 bases and J gave up 3 bases; unmatched junction bases: 1. This CDR3 is built from 15 residues.

There are many counts of this clonotype. The junction differs from germline at one of its ends, possibly a read error. V and J are TRBV5-1 and TRBJ2-7; 8 bases are a match to TRBD1. Germline assignment: CDR1 SGHRS and CDR2 YFSETQ. This CDR3 spans 13 amino acids. CDR3 sequence: CASSLSRRDRLDF. In nucleotides, the CDR3 is TGCGCCAGCAGCTTGTCCCGGCGGGACAGGCTCGACTTC.

This clonotype has at least ten counts. The chain has TRBV5-1 and TRBJ1-1; the D gene is possibly TRBD1 (5 bases). The CDR3 extends over 15 amino acids. Germline-derived CDR1 and CDR2 are SGHRS and YFSETQ. Deletions cut 3 bases from V and 0 bases from J, with 12 bases between. The CDR3: CASSSLGAVNTEAFF. In nucleotides, the CDR3 is TGCGCCAGCAGCTCCTTAGGGGCGGTGAACACTGAAGCTTTCTTT.

The table lists this clonotype with a few counts. The rearrangement uses TRBV28 and TRBJ2-2; D call uncertain. Germline CDR1 is MDHEN and CDR2 is SYDVKM. V was trimmed by 10 bases and J by 3 bases, leaving 9 bases between them. The CDR3 has 12 amino acids. CDR3 sequence: CATLGYTGELFF. The CDR3 bases are TGTGCCACCCTGGGGTACACCGGGGAGCTGTTTTTT.

This clonotype was detected a few times. This chain joins TRBV7-2 and TRBJ1-4; TRBD1 aligns across 8 bases. The germline V gene encodes CDR1 SGHTA and CDR2 FQGNSA. This CDR3 region has 14 residues. The V segment lost 1 base and the J segment 9 bases; nucleotides outside the gene matches: 4. CDR3 bases: TGTGCCAGCAGCTTAGGACAGGGGCGGAAAAAACTGTTTTTT. Its translation: CASSLGQGRKKLFF.

This clonotype was seen a handful of times. This chain links TRBV20-1 with TRBJ1-3, with TRBD1 matching 7 bases. V lost 0 bases to trimming and J lost 4 bases; unmatched junction nucleotides: 6. Germline V lookup: CDR1 DFQATT, CDR2 SNEGSKA (reference sequence). This CDR3 region has 15 residues. In DNA form, the CDR3 reads TGCAGTGCTAGAGATGGGAGGGGGCCGGGAAACACCATATATTTT. Its protein is CSARDGRGPGNTIYF.

This clonotype turned up a few times. The gene calls are TRBV7-2 and TRBJ1-1; tentatively, D is TRBD1 (6 bases). Trimming cost V 5 bases and J 10 bases, with 11 bases left between them. The CDR3 is 11 residues long. In germline, CDR1 is SGHTA, CDR2 FQGNSA. CDR3 DNA sequence: TGTGCCAGCAGCCCCACAGGGCGAGCTTTCTTT. Amino acid sequence: CASSPTGRAFF.